What follows are 29 T cell receptor beta chains derived from one specimen sequenced in a study of T cell responses to AZD1222 COVID-19 vaccine. Only in-frame clones appear in the TCRdb table, and some are missing; sequencing was by immunoSEQ multiplex PCR. This table has more than 100,000 clones, 70% to 90% appearing once. The material sequenced was peripheral blood, taken on day 0 of AZD1222 vaccination. The receptors stem from an adult in good health.

This clone was observed a handful of times. This chain uses TRBV4-2 with TRBJ2-2; TRBD2 aligns across 12 bases. With V trimmed by 0 bases and J by 4 bases, 21 bases remained unmatched. CDR1 and CDR2 (germline): LGHNA, YNFKEQ. The CDR3 is 23 residues long. The CDR3 DNA reads as TGTGCCAGCAGCCAAGAAAGGTCGGGGCCGAGGGCTAGCGGGAGGGCTACCACCGGGGAGCTGTTTTTT. Protein: CASSQERSGPRASGRATTGELFF.

V is TRBV7-5 and J is TRBJ2-1; TRBD2 was called by the table and not checked on the DNA. TRBV7-5 is a recognized pseudogene. The CDR3 is 13 amino acids. CDR3 DNA sequence: TGTGCCAGAAGCTCCCGTATCTACAATGAGCAGTTCTTC. Encoded protein: CARSSRIYNEQFF.

A word on this clone: The germline gene is not matched at one end of the junction; a read error may be the cause. The chain combines TRBV7-9 with TRBJ1-2; D is ambiguous. CDR1 is SEHNR and CDR2 is FQNEAQ in the germline V gene (reference sequence). This CDR3 has 14 residues. The CDR3, as DNA: TGTGCCAGCAGCTTACTAAGCGTGGGCTATGACTACACCTTC. As protein: CASSLLSVGYDYTF.

This chain uses TRBV5-1 with TRBJ2-7, with D perhaps matching TRBD2 (7 bases). The V end was cut by 4 bases, the J end by 2 bases, with 19 bases between. The CDR3 spans 16 residues. Per germline, CDR1 SGHRS and CDR2 YFSETQ. CDR3 DNA: TGCGCCAGCAGCGGGATTAAGGGGGGGGGCCCCTACGAGCAGTACTTC. It translates to CASSGIKGGGPYEQYF.

The V gene is TRBV7-9, the J gene TRBJ2-7; D not resolved. This CDR3 is built from 12 residues. Trimming cost V 5 bases and J 4 bases, with 9 bases left between them. The germline CDR1 and CDR2 sequences are SEHNR and FQNEAQ (reference sequence). The CDR3 sequence is CASSPLTYEQYF. CDR3 DNA: TGTGCCAGCAGCCCTCTGACGTACGAGCAGTACTTC.

CDR3 nucleotides: TGTGCCAGTATTCCTCGCGGAGGTAGGCCTGAAGCTTTCTTT. This codes for CASIPRGGRPEAFF. V is TRBV19 and J is TRBJ1-1; D unclear. The V and J ends lost 7 bases and 6 bases respectively, with 18 bases between them. The CDR3 extends over 14 amino acids. CDR1 and CDR2 (germline): LNHDA, SQIVND (reference sequence).

The chain has TRBV4-2 and TRBJ2-1; D not certain. CDR1 is LGHNA and CDR2 is YNFKEQ in the germline V gene. The CDR3 runs 15 residues. V lost 0 bases and J 6 bases, leaving 12 bases between the germline ends. The CDR3 region is CASSQDILWGNEQFF. In nucleotides, the CDR3 is TGTGCCAGCAGCCAAGATATCCTGTGGGGCAATGAGCAGTTCTTC.

The chain's CDR3 is CASSLTGGSSYEQYF. The CDR3 DNA reads as TGTGCCAGCAGTTTAACAGGGGGGAGCTCCTACGAGCAGTACTTC. The chain employs TRBV27 and TRBJ2-7; TRBD1 matches at 8 bases. J lost 0 bases, V lost 2 bases, and 3 bases had no gene match. The CDR3 has 15 amino acids. Germline V gene lookup returns CDR1 MNHEY and CDR2 SMNVEV (reference sequence).

The chain uses TRBV7-6 and TRBJ1-4; a possible D gene is TRBD1 (5 bases). The CDR3 runs to 17 residues. Between the trimmed V and J ends, which lost 3 bases and 0 bases, there was a span of 14 bases. CDR1 is SGHVS and CDR2 is FNYEAQ in the germline V gene. The CDR3 bases are TGTGCCAGCAGCTTCAGCAGGGATGGTGCAACTAATGAAAAACTGTTTTTT. It encodes CASSFSRDGATNEKLFF.

This clone was detected once. At the DNA level, this CDR3 is encoded by other sequences in the same sample as well. The J gene is TRBJ1-2, the V gene TRBV7-9; 8 bases line up with TRBD1. V was pared by 1 base and J by 4 bases, with 2 bases of the junction left unmatched. The CDR3 is 14 residues long. CDR1 SEHNR and CDR2 FQNEAQ come from the germline V gene (reference sequence). The CDR3 here is CASSLGGTGYGYTF. For the CDR3, the DNA is TGTGCCAGCAGCTTAGGGGGGACAGGCTATGGCTACACCTTC.

This clone was picked up many times. The rearrangement joins TRBV2 to TRBJ1-3; no firm D call. The V and J ends lost 4 bases and 10 bases respectively, with 26 bases between them. Germline values: CDR1 SNHLY, CDR2 FYNNEI. There are 17 residues in the CDR3. The CDR3 DNA sequence: TGTGCCAGCAGTGGCCCTAGCCCGGTCCTCTTGTGGAGGACCATATATTTT. The encoded protein is CASSGPSPVLLWRTIYF.

V usage is TRBV5-1 and J usage is TRBJ2-3; 7 bases agree with TRBD1. Germline loops: CDR1 SGHRS, CDR2 YFSETQ. V shed 6 bases and J 4 bases; nucleotides not matched to a gene: 11. The CDR3 sequence is 15 residues long. This chain's CDR3 is CASTPVGGIADTQYF. The CDR3 nucleotides are TGCGCCAGCACCCCGGTAGGGGGCATCGCAGATACGCAGTATTTT. The whole variable domain, filled in from reference TRBV5-1 and TRBJ2-3, reads KAGVTQTPRYLIKTRGQQVTLSCSPISGHRSVSWYQQTPGQGLQFLFEYFSETQRNKGNFPGRFSGRQFSNSRSEMNVSTLELGDSALYLCASTPVGGIADTQYFGPGTRLTVL.

This clone was observed a few times. V is TRBV4-1 and J is TRBJ2-7; D not certain. Looked up from germline, CDR1 is MGHRA and CDR2 is YSYEKL. The V gene lost 3 bases and the J gene lost 3 bases, with 9 bases spanning the gap. The CDR3 has 13 amino acids. The CDR3: CASSHTLDYEQYF. DNA of the CDR3: TGCGCCAGCAGCCATACCCTCGACTACGAGCAGTACTTC.

The chain joins TRBV5-8 to TRBJ1-6, with 9 nucleotides matching TRBD1. J lost 10 bases, V lost 2 bases, and 7 bases had no gene match. CDR1 and CDR2 from the germline V gene are SGHTS and YDEGEE. The CDR3 sequence is 15 residues long. CDR3 sequence: CASSFKGTGRSPLHF. As DNA, the CDR3 is TGTGCCAGCAGCTTCAAGGGGACAGGGCGATCACCCCTCCACTTT.

The genes are TRBV18 and TRBJ2-5; perhaps TRBD2 as D (5 bases). The CDR3 is 14 residues long. The germline gives CDR1 KGHSH, CDR2 LQKENI. V lost 6 bases and J 2 bases, leaving 13 bases between the germline ends. The CDR3 spells CASSRGAGQETQYF. CDR3 in DNA: TGTGCCAGCTCCCGGGGTGCGGGTCAAGAGACCCAGTACTTC.

This clone is a singleton in its sample. The CDR3 sequence is CASTMAGQGWSEQFF. The CDR3, as DNA: TGTGCCAGCACCATGGCGGGACAGGGCTGGAGTGAGCAGTTCTTC. The chain couples TRBV7-8 to TRBJ2-1; 9 bases map to TRBD1. Germline lookup yields CDR1 SGHVS and CDR2 FQNEAQ. V shed 7 bases and J 9 bases; nucleotides not matched to a gene: 13. The CDR3 loop spans 15 amino acids.

This sequence joins TRBV5-4 and TRBJ2-7, with 9 bases that match TRBD1. The CDR3 sequence is 15 residues long. The germline gives CDR1 SGHNT, CDR2 YYREEE (reference sequence). Trimming took 5 bases from V and 6 from J; bases not matched to a gene: 12. As DNA, the CDR3 is TGTGCCAGCAGAGGACCGGGACAGGGTCTACTCGAGCAGTACTTC. Residues: CASRGPGQGLLEQYF.

V is TRBV7-6 and J is TRBJ2-7; 9 nucleotides agree with TRBD2. This CDR3 region has 16 residues. With V trimmed by 6 bases and J by 1 base, 10 bases remained unmatched. In germline, CDR1 is SGHVS, CDR2 FNYEAQ. CDR3 residues: CASSRGASGVSYEQYF. In DNA, the CDR3 is TGTGCCAGCAGTAGAGGGGCTAGCGGGGTTTCCTACGAGCAGTACTTC.

This rearrangement joins TRBV10-3 to TRBJ2-3; maybe TRBD1 (6 bases). CDR1 and CDR2 from the germline V gene are ENHRY and SYGVKD. This CDR3 is built from 14 residues. V gave up 2 bases and J gave up 3 bases, with 9 bases separating them. The CDR3 sequence is CAISEGRGTDTQYF. The CDR3 DNA follows: TGTGCCATCAGTGAGGGCAGGGGAACAGATACGCAGTATTTT.

CDR3 in DNA: TGCGCCAGCAACAGGGACTCTGGGGCCAACGTCCTGACTTTC. Protein sequence: CASNRDSGANVLTF. The chain couples TRBV10-2 to TRBJ2-6, with D possibly TRBD1 on 6 matching bases. Trimming pared 7 bases from V and 0 bases from J, leaving 7 bases between. The CDR3 runs 14 residues. Germline V gene sequence: CDR1 WSHSY, CDR2 SAAADI.

The chain links TRBV30 to TRBJ1-4, with 7 bases fitting TRBD1. The junction had 11 bases not matched to a gene; V was cut back by 3 bases and J by 7 bases. The CDR3 is made up of 15 amino acids. Looked up from germline, CDR1 is GTSNPN and CDR2 is SVGIG (reference sequence). CDR3 amino acids: CAWSPGETGIEKLFF. CDR3 nucleotides: TGTGCCTGGAGCCCAGGGGAGACAGGGATTGAAAAACTGTTTTTT.

The chain couples TRBV7-8 to TRBJ2-7; TRBD1 is a possible D gene (5 bases). Trimming took 0 bases from V and 5 from J, leaving 14 bases between them. The CDR3 runs to 15 residues. Germline V lookup: CDR1 SGHVS, CDR2 FQNEAQ. CDR3 sequence reads: CASSLASGQSHEQYF. The CDR3 DNA reads TGTGCCAGCAGCTTAGCGTCAGGGCAAAGCCACGAGCAGTACTTC.

The chain has TRBV5-5 and TRBJ1-2; 10 bases match TRBD1. The germline V gene encodes CDR1 SGHKS and CDR2 YYEKEE (reference sequence). This CDR3 contains 16 residues. J was trimmed by 5 bases and V by 3 bases; bases with no gene match: 10. This CDR3 reads CASSSHSGTGVYGYTF. In DNA, the CDR3 is TGTGCCAGCAGCTCTCACTCCGGGACAGGGGTTTATGGCTACACCTTC.

This rearrangement joins TRBV5-1 to TRBJ1-1, with TRBD1 matching over 9 bases. CDR3 length equals 13 residues. J was trimmed by 6 bases and V by 0 bases; bases with no gene match: 0. Germline CDR1 SGHRS, CDR2 YFSETQ. The CDR3 coding sequence is TGCGCCAGCAGCTTGGGGGACAGGGCTGAAGCTTTCTTT. Residues: CASSLGDRAEAFF.

The chain joins TRBV6-6 to TRBJ1-5; possibly TRBD1 for D (5 bases). The CDR3 is made up of 17 amino acids. The ends were cut back, 5 bases at V and 5 bases at J, with 22 bases in the middle. Germline V lookup: CDR1 MNHNY, CDR2 SVGAGI (reference sequence). CDR3 bases: TGTGCCAGCAGTCGGACCGGGACTTGGCTTCGGGATCAGCCCCAGCATTTT. Translating it yields CASSRTGTWLRDQPQHF.

The chain employs TRBV27 and TRBJ2-1; 8 positions agree with TRBD2. The junction had 4 bases not matched to a gene; V was cut back by 7 bases and J by 5 bases. The CDR3 has 13 amino acids. Germline CDR1 reads MNHEY; CDR2 reads SMNVEV (reference sequence). The CDR3 here is CASTGTSHNEQFF. Here the CDR3 DNA reads TGTGCCAGCACCGGGACTAGTCACAATGAGCAGTTCTTC.

The rearrangement links TRBV6-1 to TRBJ1-2; D is possibly TRBD1 (6 bases). Germline CDR1 reads MNHNS; CDR2 reads SASEGT. V lost 2 bases, J lost 0 bases, and 10 bases lay in between. The CDR3 contains 15 residues. CDR3 bases: TGTGCCAGCAGTGAATGGACAGCACCTAACTATGGCTACACCTTC. Translation gives CASSEWTAPNYGYTF.

The chain recombines TRBV5-8 with TRBJ1-6; D is ambiguous. Trimming cost V 2 bases and J 10 bases, with 10 bases left between them. The germline V gene has CDR1 SGHTS and CDR2 YDEGEE. This CDR3 spans 13 amino acids. The CDR3 is CASSFAPGSPLHF. DNA for the CDR3: TGTGCCAGCAGCTTCGCCCCCGGGTCACCCCTCCACTTT.

This chain links TRBV7-2 with TRBJ2-5, with D unclear. With 2 bases removed from V and 1 base from J, the gap between germline ends came to 5 bases. This CDR3 is 13 amino acids long. CDR1 and CDR2 (germline): SGHTA, FQGNSA. CDR3 sequence reads: CASSLSAQETQYF. For the CDR3, the DNA is TGTGCCAGCAGCTTATCGGCCCAAGAGACCCAGTACTTC.